This TCR beta chain was observed in a study of early T cells in non-severe SARS-CoV-2 infection (dated by TCRdb to the early 2020s). For context, the study as a whole: Bulk RNA from unsorted whole blood was used for TCR sequencing, so alpha and beta chains could not be paired. The study at large found these results: Matching against VDJdb was skewed toward anti-spike CD8 responses, likely underestimated virus-specific expansions, and missed private and CD4 specificities.

The library was made by 5' RACE. Sequenced using a NextSeq 500. Unique molecular identifiers were attached to individual cDNA molecules in the TCR library protocol so that sequencing error and PCR bias could be corrected. Both TCR alpha and beta chains were sequenced, and tight co-correlation was observed between alpha and beta sequence abundances in each sample. For the original study's pipeline: Decombinator V4 was used to annotate TCR sequences for V gene, J gene and CDR3. TCRs were defined as expanded if a significant change between any two time points was detected under a Poisson model with p below 0.0001. TCR abundances were normalised to the total number of TCRs sequenced in each sample and reported as counts per million. MAIT TCRs were defined by TRAV1-2 paired with TRAJ12, TRAJ20 or TRAJ33, and iNKT TCRs by TRAV10 paired with TRAJ18. VDJdb, accessed 1 November 2021, was searched for CMV, EBV and SARS-CoV-2 annotated TCRs, excluding TCRs annotated for multiple antigens. The public reads were reprocessed in TCRdb via fastp at Q25 and MiXCR, keeping in-frame beta chains. Every entry covers one CDR3 protein and lists the most common genes and DNA from its rows. In this record, the V and J calls reflect TCRdb's handling and not the investigators' own analysis. This sample comprises approximately 28,000 distinct CDR3 sequences, less than 6.5% of them detected only once. 34% of the sample is taken by the ten largest.

The CDR3 contains 17 residues, cysteine and phenylalanine counted. The kept DNA is CDR3 alone, 51 bases in frame from the first base. Looking up the germline V gene (reference sequence) yields CDR1 LNHDA and CDR2 SQIVND. For this chain, trimming is 1 base at the V end and 1 base at the J end, and the number of junction bases without a gene match is 9. This clonotype was recorded many times. Which antigen it targets is not known. The input lacks base qualities; no much larger clone sits a single base away. This was a case-control study nested in a cohort of healthcare workers in London, UK, who had nasopharyngeal swab PCR tests and blood samples taken every week. Healthcare workers were recruited between 23 and 31 March 2020, during the week of the UK lockdown, and were followed weekly for up to about 15 weeks.

Recombination connected TRBV19 to TRBJ1-2, with 7 bases in between that match TRBD1. The clonotype originates from an adult who was a healthcare worker with PCR-confirmed SARS-CoV-2 infection or an uninfected control (not recorded which). Sequenced material: whole blood, taken at baseline. The nucleotide sequence reads as follows: TGTGCCAGTAGTATAGGCCACCGGGACAGCGGTAACTATGGCTACACCTTC. It is translated as CASSIGHRDSGNYGYTF.